This T cell receptor beta chain was profiled in a study of radiation and T cells in renal cell carcinoma. The CDR3 sequence is 15 residues long. V dropped 0 bases and J dropped 7; count of bases not matched to a gene: 6. From germline, CDR1 is SGHTS and CDR2 YDEGEE. This table comes from immunoSEQ multiplex PCR, and its TCRdb copy is limited to in-frame clones, with some not included. Here the sample spans about 83,000 clones, 83% being singletons. This clone has more than one count but fewer than ten. Noted time point: blood 4 weeks post-SBRT, at nephrectomy. Treatment here: 15 Gy SBRT to primary tumor, nephrectomy 4 weeks later. Nephrectomy followed 15 Gy stereotactic body radiation by 4 weeks.

The material was blood, obtained from a patient whose treatment included radiotherapy and nephrectomy. The TCR was taken from a woman aged 55-70 years with renal cell carcinoma. The V gene is TRBV5-8, the J gene TRBJ2-4; 8 positions agree with TRBD1. The CDR3 coding sequence is TGTGCCAGCAGCTTGGAGCAGGGGGCGCAGAACATTCAGTACTTC. It translates to CASSLEQGAQNIQYF.